This is a list of T cell receptor beta chains from one sample in a study of T cells in tuberculosis. The table came from immunoSEQ multiplex PCR; TCRdb's copy has only in-frame clones and leaves some out. The table includes 29,000 or so clones, approximately 93% detected once. Sequencing input: PBMCs. All receptors come from a donor aged 10 to 29 with latent tuberculosis or without tuberculosis infection. CDR3s include the opening cysteine and the closing phenylalanine or tryptophan. The D gene is left open where the match is weak. Part of the rows lack a size; the others show once, few, many or a class for expanded clones.

v_gene	j_gene	abundance	d_gene	CDR3nt	CDR3aa
TRBV7-2	TRBJ1-6	.	.	TGTGCCAGCGGTGGGGGGTACCCCTATAATTCACCCCTCCACTTT	CASGGGYPYNSPLHF
TRBV29-1	TRBJ2-2	.	.	TGCAGCGTCCAGGGCCCGAACACCGGGGAGCTGTTTTTT	CSVQGPNTGELFF
TRBV6-6	TRBJ2-7	few	TRBD1	TGTGCCAGCAGTTACGAGGGGGCGGTATACGAGCAGTACTTC	CASSYEGAVYEQYF
TRBV5-1	TRBJ2-3	once	TRBD2	TGCGCCAGCAGCTTGTATCGAGCGGGGGGGCCCACAGATACGCAGTATTTT	CASSLYRAGGPTDTQYF
TRBV18	TRBJ1-1	few	TRBD1	TGTGCCAGCTCACAACAGGGGGAGAACACTGAAGCTTTCTTT	CASSQQGENTEAFF
TRBV6-4	TRBJ2-7	.	TRBD2	TGTGCCGTCTGGGGACTAGCGGGCCCCTCCTACGAGCAGTACTTC	CAVWGLAGPSYEQYF
TRBV7-9	TRBJ1-4	.	.	TGTGCCAGCAGCTTAGACCCGGTTTTCGGTGAAAAACTGTTTTTT	CASSLDPVFGEKLFF
TRBV7-2	TRBJ2-5	.	TRBD1	TGTGCCAGCAGCTTAGCTTGGGACAGGCCCCAAGAGACCCAGTACTTC	CASSLAWDRPQETQYF
TRBV19	TRBJ1-3	.	TRBD1	TGTGCCAGTAGTAACTCCGACAGGGGTGGAAACACCATATATTTT	CASSNSDRGGNTIYF
TRBV4-2	TRBJ2-3	.	TRBD2	TGTGCCAGCAGCCCAAAGGGGAGCGGGGGGGCAGATACGCAGTATTTT	CASSPKGSGGADTQYF
TRBV27	TRBJ2-1	.	TRBD2	TGTGCCAGCAGTGAAGCGGGGGCCTACAATGAGCAGTTCTTC	CASSEAGAYNEQFF
TRBV9	TRBJ1-4	.	.	TGTGCCAGCAGCTTAGCAGATGATGAAAAACTGTTTTTT	CASSLADDEKLFF
TRBV25-1	TRBJ2-7	once	.	TGTGCCAGCAGTGAAGGGTCCAGGGGCCCCTCCTACGAGCAGTACTTC	CASSEGSRGPSYEQYF
TRBV6-4	TRBJ2-1	.	TRBD1	TGTGCCAGCAGTGACCGCGGGACAGGGTCGGACAATGAGCAGTTCTTC	CASSDRGTGSDNEQFF
TRBV7-6	TRBJ2-3	.	.	TGTGCCAGCAGCTTAGATGGCAGGACAGATACGCAGTATTTT	CASSLDGRTDTQYF
TRBV5-6	TRBJ1-1	.	TRBD1	TGTGCCAGCAGCTTACCCGGGCAGGGGGCAACTGAAGCTTTCTTT	CASSLPGQGATEAFF
TRBV28	TRBJ1-2	.	.	TGTGCCAGCAGTCCGCCAGGGATATACTATGGCTACACCTTC	CASSPPGIYYGYTF